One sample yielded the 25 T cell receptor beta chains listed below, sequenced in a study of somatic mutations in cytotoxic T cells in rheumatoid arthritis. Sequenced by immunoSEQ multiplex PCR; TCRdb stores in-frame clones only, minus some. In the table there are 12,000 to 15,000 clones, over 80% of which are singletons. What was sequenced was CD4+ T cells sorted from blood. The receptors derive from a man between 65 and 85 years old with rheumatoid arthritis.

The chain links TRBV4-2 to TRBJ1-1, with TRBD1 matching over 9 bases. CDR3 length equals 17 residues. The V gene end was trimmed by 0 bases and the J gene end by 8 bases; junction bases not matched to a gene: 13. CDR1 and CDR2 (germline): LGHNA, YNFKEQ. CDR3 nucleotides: TGTGCCAGCAGCCAAGAGGGGCAAACAGGGGGCACAAGGGAAGCTTTCTTT. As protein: CASSQEGQTGGTREAFF.

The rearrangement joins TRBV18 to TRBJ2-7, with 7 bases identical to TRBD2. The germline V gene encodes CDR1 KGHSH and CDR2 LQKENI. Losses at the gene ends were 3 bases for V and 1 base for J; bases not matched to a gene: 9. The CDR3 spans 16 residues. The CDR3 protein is CASSPRGDYRSYEQYF. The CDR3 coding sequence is TGTGCCAGCTCACCCCGGGGGGACTACCGATCCTACGAGCAGTACTTC.

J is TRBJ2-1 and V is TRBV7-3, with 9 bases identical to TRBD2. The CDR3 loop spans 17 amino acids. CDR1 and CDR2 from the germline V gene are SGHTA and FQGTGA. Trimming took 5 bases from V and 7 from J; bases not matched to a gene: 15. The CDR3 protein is CASSPGRIAGVGNEQFF. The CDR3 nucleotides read TGTGCCAGCAGCCCAGGGCGGATAGCGGGAGTCGGTAATGAGCAGTTCTTC.

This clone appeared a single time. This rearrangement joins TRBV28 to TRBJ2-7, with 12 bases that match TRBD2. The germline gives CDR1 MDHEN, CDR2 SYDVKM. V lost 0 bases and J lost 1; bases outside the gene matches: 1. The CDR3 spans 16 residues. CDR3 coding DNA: TGTGCCAGCAGTTTATGGACTAGCGGGGGTTCCTACGAGCAGTACTTC. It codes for CASSLWTSGGSYEQYF.

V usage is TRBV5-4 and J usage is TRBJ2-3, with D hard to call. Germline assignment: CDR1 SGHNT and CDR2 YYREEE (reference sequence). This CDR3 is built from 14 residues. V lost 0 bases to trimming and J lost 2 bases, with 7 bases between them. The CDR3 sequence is CASSLGVTTDTQYF. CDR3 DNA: TGTGCCAGCAGCTTGGGCGTTACCACAGATACGCAGTATTTT.

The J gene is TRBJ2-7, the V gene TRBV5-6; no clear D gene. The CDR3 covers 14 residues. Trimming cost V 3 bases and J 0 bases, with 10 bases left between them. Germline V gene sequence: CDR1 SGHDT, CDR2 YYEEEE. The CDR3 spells CASSSPKSSYEQYF. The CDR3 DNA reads TGTGCCAGCAGCTCTCCAAAGAGCTCCTACGAGCAGTACTTC.

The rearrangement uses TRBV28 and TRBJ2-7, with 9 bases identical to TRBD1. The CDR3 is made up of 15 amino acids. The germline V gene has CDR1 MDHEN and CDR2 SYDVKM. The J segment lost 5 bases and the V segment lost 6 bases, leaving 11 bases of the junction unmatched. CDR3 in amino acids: CASRPTGTGFHEQYF. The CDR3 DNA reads TGTGCCAGCAGACCCACGGGGACAGGGTTCCACGAGCAGTACTTC.

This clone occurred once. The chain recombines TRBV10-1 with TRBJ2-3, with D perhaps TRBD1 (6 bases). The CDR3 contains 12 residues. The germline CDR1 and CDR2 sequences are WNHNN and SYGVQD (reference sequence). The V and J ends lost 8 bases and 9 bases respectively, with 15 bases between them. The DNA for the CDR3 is TGCGCCAGCCAGAAGGGGGTCAGGACGCAGTATTTT. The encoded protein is CASQKGVRTQYF.

The CDR3, as DNA: TGTGCCAGCTCCCCTGAACAGGCTGTCCTCCACTTT. It is translated as CASSPEQAVLHF. The V gene is TRBV18, the J gene TRBJ1-6; weak D call: TRBD1 (5 bases). CDR3 size: 12 residues. Trimming pared 6 bases from V and 15 bases from J, leaving 15 bases between. Germline V gene sequence: CDR1 KGHSH, CDR2 LQKENI.

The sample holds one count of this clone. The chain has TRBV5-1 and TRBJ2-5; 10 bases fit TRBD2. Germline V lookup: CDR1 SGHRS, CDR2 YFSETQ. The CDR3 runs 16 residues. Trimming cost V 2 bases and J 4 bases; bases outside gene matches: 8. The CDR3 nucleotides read TGCGCCAGCAGCTTTGGGGGACTAGCGTATATAGAGACCCAGTACTTC. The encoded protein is CASSFGGLAYIETQYF. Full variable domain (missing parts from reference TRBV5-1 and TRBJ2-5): KAGVTQTPRYLIKTRGQQVTLSCSPISGHRSVSWYQQTPGQGLQFLFEYFSETQRNKGNFPGRFSGRQFSNSRSEMNVSTLELGDSALYLCASSFGGLAYIETQYFGPGTRLLVL.

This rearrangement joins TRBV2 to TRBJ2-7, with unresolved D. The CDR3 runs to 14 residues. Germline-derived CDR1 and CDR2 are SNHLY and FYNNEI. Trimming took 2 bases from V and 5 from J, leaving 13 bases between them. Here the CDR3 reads CASSERLGRHEQYF. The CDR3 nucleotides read TGTGCCAGCAGTGAAAGGCTTGGCAGGCACGAGCAGTACTTC.

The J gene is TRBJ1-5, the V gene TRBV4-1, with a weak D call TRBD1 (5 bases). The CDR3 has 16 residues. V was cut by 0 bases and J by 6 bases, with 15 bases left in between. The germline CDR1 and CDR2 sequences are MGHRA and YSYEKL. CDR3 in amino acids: CASSQESGQRRQPQHF. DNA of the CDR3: TGCGCCAGCAGCCAAGAATCAGGGCAGAGGCGTCAGCCCCAGCATTTT.

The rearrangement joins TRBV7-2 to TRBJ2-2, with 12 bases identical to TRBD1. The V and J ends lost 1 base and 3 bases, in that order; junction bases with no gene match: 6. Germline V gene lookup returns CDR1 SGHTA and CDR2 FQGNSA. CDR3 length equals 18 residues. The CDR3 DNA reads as TGTGCCAGCAGCTTAGGGAGGGGACAGGGGGCTGACACCGGGGAGCTGTTTTTT. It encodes CASSLGRGQGADTGELFF.

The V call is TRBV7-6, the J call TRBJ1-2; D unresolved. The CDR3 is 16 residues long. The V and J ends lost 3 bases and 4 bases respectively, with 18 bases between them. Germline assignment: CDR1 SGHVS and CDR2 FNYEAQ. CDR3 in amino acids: CASSLRLNRKTYGYTF. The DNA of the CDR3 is TGTGCCAGCAGCTTGAGACTGAATCGAAAGACCTATGGCTACACCTTC.

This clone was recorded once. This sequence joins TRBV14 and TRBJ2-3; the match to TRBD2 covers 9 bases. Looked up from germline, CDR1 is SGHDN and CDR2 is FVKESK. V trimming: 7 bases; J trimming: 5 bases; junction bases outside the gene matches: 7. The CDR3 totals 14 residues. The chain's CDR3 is CASTTSGRIDTQYF. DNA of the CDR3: TGTGCCAGCACGACTAGCGGTAGAATAGATACGCAGTATTTT.

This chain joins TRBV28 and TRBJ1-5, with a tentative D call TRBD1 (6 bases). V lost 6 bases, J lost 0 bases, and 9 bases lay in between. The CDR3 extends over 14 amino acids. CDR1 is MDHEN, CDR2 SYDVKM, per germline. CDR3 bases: TGTGCCAGCAGAGGGACAATTAGCAATCAGCCCCAGCATTTT. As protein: CASRGTISNQPQHF.

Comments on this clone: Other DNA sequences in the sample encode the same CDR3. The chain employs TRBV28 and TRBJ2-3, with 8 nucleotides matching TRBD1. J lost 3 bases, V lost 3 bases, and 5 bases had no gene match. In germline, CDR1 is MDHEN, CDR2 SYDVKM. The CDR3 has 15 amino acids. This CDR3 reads CASSFQGARTDTQYF. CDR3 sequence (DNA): TGTGCCAGCAGTTTTCAGGGGGCTAGGACAGATACGCAGTATTTT.

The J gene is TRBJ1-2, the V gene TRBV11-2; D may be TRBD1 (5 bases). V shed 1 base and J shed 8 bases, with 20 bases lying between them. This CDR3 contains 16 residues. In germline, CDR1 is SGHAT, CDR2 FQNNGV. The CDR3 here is CASSLGVAGMSRGYTF. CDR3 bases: TGTGCCAGCAGCTTAGGAGTAGCAGGGATGAGTCGGGGCTACACCTTC.

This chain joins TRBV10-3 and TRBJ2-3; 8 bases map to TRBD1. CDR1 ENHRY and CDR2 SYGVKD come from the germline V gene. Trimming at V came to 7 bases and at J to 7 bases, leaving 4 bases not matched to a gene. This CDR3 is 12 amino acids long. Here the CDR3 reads CAITDRANTQYF. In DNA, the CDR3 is TGTGCCATCACGGACAGGGCAAATACGCAGTATTTT.

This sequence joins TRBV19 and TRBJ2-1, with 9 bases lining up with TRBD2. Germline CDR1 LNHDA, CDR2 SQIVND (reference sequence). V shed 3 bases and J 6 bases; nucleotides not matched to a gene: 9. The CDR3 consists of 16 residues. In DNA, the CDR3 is TGTGCCAGTAGTATGCGGGGGGGACAATATCGCAATGAGCAGTTCTTC. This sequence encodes CASSMRGGQYRNEQFF.

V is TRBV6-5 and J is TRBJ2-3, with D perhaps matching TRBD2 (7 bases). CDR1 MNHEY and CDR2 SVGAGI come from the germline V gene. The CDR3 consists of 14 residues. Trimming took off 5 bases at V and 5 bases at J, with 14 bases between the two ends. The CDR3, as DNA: TGTGCCAGCAGTGGGGGGGCCATCGGAGATACGCAGTATTTT. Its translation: CASSGGAIGDTQYF.

CDR3 in DNA: TGTGCCAGCAGTCGACTAGCGGGAAAGCAAGAGACCCAGTACTTC. Translating it yields CASSRLAGKQETQYF. The genes are TRBV2 and TRBJ2-5, with 11 bases matching TRBD2. Per germline, CDR1 SNHLY and CDR2 FYNNEI. Trimming at V came to 5 bases and at J to 2 bases, leaving 4 bases not matched to a gene. The CDR3 runs 15 residues.

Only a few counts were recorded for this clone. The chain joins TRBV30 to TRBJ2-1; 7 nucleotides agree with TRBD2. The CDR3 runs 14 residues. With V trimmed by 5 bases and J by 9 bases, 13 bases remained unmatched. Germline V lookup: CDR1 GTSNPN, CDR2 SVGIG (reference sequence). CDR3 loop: CAWSQVVAGGEQFF. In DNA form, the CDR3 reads TGTGCCTGGTCTCAAGTCGTAGCGGGCGGTGAGCAGTTCTTC.

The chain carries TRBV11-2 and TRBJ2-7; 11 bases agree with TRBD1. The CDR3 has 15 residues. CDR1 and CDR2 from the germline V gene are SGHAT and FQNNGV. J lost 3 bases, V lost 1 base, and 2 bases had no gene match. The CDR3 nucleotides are TGTGCCAGCAGCTTAGGGGGACAGGGGGTCTACGAGCAGTACTTC. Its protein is CASSLGGQGVYEQYF. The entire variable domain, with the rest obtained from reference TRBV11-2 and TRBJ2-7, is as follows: EAGVAQSPRYKIIEKRQSVAFWCNPISGHATLYWYQQILGQGPKLLIQFQNNGVVDDSQLPKDRFSAERLKGVDSTLKIQPAKLEDSAVYLCASSLGGQGVYEQYFGPGTRLTVT.

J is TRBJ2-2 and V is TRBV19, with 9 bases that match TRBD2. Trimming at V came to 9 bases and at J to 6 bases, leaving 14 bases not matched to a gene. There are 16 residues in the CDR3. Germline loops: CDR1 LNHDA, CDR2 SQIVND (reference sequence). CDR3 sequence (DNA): TGTGCCAGCCTACGAGGGGCGGGAGGGCCGGCCGGGGAGCTGTTTTTT. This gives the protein CASLRGAGGPAGELFF.